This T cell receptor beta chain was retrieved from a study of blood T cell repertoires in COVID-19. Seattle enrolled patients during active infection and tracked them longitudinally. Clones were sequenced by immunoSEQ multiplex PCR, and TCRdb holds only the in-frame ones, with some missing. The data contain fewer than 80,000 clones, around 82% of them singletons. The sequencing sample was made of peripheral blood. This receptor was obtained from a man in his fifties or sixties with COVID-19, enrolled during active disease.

CDR3 bases: TGTGCCAGCTCATCCGGGACTAGCGGGACTGAGCAGTTCTTC. This encodes CASSSGTSGTEQFF. J is TRBJ2-1 and V is TRBV18; TRBD2 aligns across 13 bases. V shed 5 bases, J shed 9 bases, and the junction held 4 bases outside the gene matches. This CDR3 is built from 14 residues. Germline V gene lookup returns CDR1 KGHSH and CDR2 LQKENI.